This TCR beta chain comes out of a study of blood T cells in healthy people across ages. Primed by a sample-barcoded 5' primer and a J-beta primer mix, a second PCR proceeded for 7 to 11 cycles. Any given sample supplied a minimum of 2.5 million CDR3-containing paired-end reads. Each CDR3 protein gets one entry after TCRdb re-called the 5' RACE reads with MiXCR. The sample contains about 750,000 distinct CDR3 sequences, about 53% of which appear only once. This CDR3 comprises 14 residues. V was pared by 6 bases and J by 6 bases, with 7 bases of the junction left unmatched. CDR1 is SGHAT, CDR2 FQDESV, per germline (reference sequence). Every donor provided around 9.3 milliliters of peripheral blood. No fewer than 7 million PBMCs went into each sample. Per sample, no less than 5 micrograms of total RNA were extracted.

Sequences were obtained from blood. J is TRBJ2-2 and V is TRBV11-1, with 7 bases aligning to TRBD1. The clonotype originates from a man older than 75 in good health. The CDR3 reads CASRSDRVAGELFF. CDR3 in DNA: TGTGCCAGCAGGTCAGACAGGGTCGCCGGGGAGCTGTTTTTT. Full variable domain (rest looked up from reference TRBV11-1 and TRBJ2-2): EAEVAQSPRYKITEKSQAVAFWCDPISGHATLYWYRQILGQGPELLVQFQDESVVDDSQLPKDRFSAERLKGVDSTLKIQPAELGDSAMYLCASRSDRVAGELFFGEGSRLTVL.